What follows is one T cell receptor beta chain and its context. The source of the sample is a study of blood T cell repertoires in COVID-19. Study-level information: There were acute and convalescent COVID-19 samples, and they came from the United States, Italy and Spain. T cells, B-cell-depleted T cells, or PBMCs provided the cDNA or gDNA that served as material.

In the authors' workflow: How many nucleated cells were present was estimated from reference gene primer amplification. Sequencing was performed with immunoSEQ multiplex PCR; in TCRdb, only in-frame clones are kept and a portion is missing. D and trimming were read from the DNA, whereas the V and J calls and clone size are those reported in that table. The sample shows 200,000 or so clones, 70% to 90% of them seen only once. This CDR3 has 12 residues. CDR1 and CDR2 (germline): LNHNV, YYDKDF (reference sequence). The V and J ends lost 5 bases and 10 bases, in that order; junction bases with no gene match: 4.

This receptor was obtained from a woman in her sixties or seventies with active or convalescent COVID-19. The chain employs TRBV15 and TRBJ2-1; 8 bases align to TRBD1. Sequenced input: peripheral blood. CDR3 sequence: CATSLQGVEQFF. The CDR3 DNA reads as TGTGCCACCAGCCTACAGGGGGTAGAGCAGTTCTTC. The variable domain in full, completed from reference TRBV15 and TRBJ2-1, reads DAMVIQNPRYQVTQFGKPVTLSCSQTLNHNVMYWYQQKSSQAPKLLFHYYDKDFNNEADTPDNFQSRRPNTSFCFLDIRSPGLGDTAMYLCATSLQGVEQFFGPGTRLTVL.